The T cell receptor beta chain described here comes from a study of CD8 T cells in ankylosing spondylitis. Study-wide findings and caveats: The authors found the disease-linked clones to be CD8+ and relatively rare in peripheral blood. There was a TCR beta motif, made of several highly homologous variants, that appeared characteristic of ankylosing spondylitis blood. The authors reported significant enrichment of disease-linked clones in matched ankylosing spondylitis synovial fluid.

Concerning this clonotype: What it binds is not known.

Making use of molecular barcodes, quantitative 5'-RACE generated TCR beta libraries. TCRdb independently ran MiXCR on the 5' RACE reads; one entry per CDR3 protein. This sample has just under 550,000 distinct CDR3 sequences, with about 13% found just once. This CDR3 comprises 19 residues. Trimming took 4 bases from V and 5 from J; bases not matched to a gene: 18. The germline V gene has CDR1 MNHEY and CDR2 SVGAGI. The sequence came from a male donor with ankylosing spondylitis. This sequence joins TRBV6-5 and TRBJ2-2, with 8 bases identical to TRBD2. Sequencing used blood, either unsorted or a sorted T cell fraction (not recorded which). The CDR3 spells CASSLHGRAGDPWTGELFF. Written as DNA, the CDR3 is TGTGCCAGCAGTTTACACGGTAGAGCGGGAGACCCGTGGACCGGGGAGCTGTTTTTT.